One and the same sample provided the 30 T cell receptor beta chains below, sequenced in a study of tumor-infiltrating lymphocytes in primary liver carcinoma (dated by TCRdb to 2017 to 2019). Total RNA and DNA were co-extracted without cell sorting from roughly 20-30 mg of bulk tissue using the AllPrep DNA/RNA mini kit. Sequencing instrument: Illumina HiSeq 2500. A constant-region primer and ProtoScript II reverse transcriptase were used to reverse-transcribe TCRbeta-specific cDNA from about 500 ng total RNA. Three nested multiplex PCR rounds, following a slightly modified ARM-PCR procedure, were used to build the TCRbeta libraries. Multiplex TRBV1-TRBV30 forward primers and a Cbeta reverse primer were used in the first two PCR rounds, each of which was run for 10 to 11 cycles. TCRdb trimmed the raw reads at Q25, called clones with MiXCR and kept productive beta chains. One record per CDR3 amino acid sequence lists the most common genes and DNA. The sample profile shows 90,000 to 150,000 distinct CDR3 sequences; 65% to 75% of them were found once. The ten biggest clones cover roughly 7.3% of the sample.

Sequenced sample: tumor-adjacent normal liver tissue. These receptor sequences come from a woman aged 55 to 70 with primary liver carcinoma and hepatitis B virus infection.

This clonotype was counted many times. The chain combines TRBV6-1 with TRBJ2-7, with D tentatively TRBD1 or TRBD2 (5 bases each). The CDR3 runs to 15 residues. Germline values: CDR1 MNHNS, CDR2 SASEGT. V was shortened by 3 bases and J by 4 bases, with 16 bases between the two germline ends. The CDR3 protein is CASSEIGGSGYEQYF. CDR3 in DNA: TGTGCCAGCAGTGAGATTGGGGGATCGGGGTACGAGCAGTACTTC.

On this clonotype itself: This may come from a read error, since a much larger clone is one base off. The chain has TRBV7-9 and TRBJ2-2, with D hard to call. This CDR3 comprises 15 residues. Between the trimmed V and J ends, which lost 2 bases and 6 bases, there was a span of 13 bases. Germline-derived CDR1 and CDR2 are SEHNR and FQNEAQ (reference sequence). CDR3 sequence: CASSLILWSPGELFF. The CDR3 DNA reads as TGTGCCAGCAGCTTAATCCTATGGAGTCCCGGGGAGCTGTTTTTT. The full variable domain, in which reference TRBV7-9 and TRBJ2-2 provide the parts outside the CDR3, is DTGVSQNPRHKITKRGQNVTFRCDPISEHNRLYWYRQTLGQGPEFLTYFQNEAQLEKSRLLSDRFSAERPKGSFSTLEIQRTEQGDSAMYLCASSLILWSPGELFFGEGSRLTVL.

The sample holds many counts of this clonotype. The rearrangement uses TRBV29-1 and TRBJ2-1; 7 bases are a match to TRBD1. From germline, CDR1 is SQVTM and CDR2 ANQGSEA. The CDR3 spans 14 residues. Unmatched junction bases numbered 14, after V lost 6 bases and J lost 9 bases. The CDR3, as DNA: TGCAGCGTCCAAGGGGGTACAGGGGCGAGTGAGCAGTTCTTC. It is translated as CSVQGGTGASEQFF.

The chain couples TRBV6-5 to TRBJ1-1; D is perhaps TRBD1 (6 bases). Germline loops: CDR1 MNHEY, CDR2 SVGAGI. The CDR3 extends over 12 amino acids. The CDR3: CDRSHPGTEAFF. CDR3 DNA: TGTGACAGAAGTCACCCCGGGACAGAAGCTTTCTTT.

This CDR3 is CALRARSTDTQYF. DNA for the CDR3: TGTGCTCTCCGGGCCCGAAGCACAGATACGCAGTATTTT. The chain is built from TRBV12-3 or TRBV12-4 and TRBJ2-3; no clear D gene. This CDR3 has 13 residues.

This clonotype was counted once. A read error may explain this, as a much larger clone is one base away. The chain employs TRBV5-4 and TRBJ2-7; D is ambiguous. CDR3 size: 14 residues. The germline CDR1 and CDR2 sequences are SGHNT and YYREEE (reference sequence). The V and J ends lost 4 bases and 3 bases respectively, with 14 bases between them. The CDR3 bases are TGTGCCAGCAGCCCTAGGAACAGCCGCTACGAGCAGTACTTC. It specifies CASSPRNSRYEQYF.

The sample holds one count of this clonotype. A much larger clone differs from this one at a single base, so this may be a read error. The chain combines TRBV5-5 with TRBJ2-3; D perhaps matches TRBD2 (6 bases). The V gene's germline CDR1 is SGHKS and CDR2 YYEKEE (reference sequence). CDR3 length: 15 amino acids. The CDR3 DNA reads TGTACCAGCAGCTTGGCCGGCGGGGGCACAGATACGCAGTATTTT. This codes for CTSSLAGGGTDTQYF.

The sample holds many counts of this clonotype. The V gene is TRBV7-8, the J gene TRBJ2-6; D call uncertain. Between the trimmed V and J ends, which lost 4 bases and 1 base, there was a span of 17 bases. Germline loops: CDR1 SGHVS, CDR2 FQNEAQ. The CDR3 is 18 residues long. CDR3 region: CASSWVGLDFSGANVLTF. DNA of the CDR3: TGTGCCAGCAGCTGGGTAGGGCTCGACTTTTCTGGGGCCAACGTCCTGACTTTC.

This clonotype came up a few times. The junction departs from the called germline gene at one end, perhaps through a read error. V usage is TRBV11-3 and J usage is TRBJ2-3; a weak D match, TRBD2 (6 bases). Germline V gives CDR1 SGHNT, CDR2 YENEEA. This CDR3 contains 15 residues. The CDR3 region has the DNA TGTGCCAGTAGCCTCTTAGCGGAAAGCACAGATATGCAGTATTTT. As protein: CASSLLAESTDMQYF.

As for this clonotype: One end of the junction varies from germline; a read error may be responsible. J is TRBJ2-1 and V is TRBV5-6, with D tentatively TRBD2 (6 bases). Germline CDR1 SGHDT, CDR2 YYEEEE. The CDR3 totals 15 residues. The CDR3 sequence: CTSSLRRDGNNEQFF. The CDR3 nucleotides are TGTACCAGCAGCTTGAGGCGGGATGGGAACAATGAGCAGTTCTTC.

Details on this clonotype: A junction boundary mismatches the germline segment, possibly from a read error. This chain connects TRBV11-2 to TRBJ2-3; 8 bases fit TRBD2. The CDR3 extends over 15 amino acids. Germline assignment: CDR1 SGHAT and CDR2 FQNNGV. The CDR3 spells CAGSPGAGGGDAQYF. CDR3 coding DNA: TGTGCCGGCAGCCCCGGGGCGGGAGGTGGAGATGCGCAGTATTTT.

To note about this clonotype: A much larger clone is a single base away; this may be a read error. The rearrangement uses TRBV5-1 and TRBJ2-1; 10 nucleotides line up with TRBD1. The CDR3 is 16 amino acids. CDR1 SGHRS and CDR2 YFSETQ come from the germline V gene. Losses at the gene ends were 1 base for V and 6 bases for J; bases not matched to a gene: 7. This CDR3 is CASSLWAGTGVNEQFF. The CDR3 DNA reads TGCGCCAGCAGCTTGTGGGCCGGGACAGGGGTCAATGAGCAGTTCTTC.

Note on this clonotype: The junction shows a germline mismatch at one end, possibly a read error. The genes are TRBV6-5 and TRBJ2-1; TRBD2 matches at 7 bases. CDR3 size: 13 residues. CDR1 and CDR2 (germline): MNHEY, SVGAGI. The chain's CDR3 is CASSHGLVGEQFF. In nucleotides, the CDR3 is TGCGCCAGCAGCCACGGACTAGTCGGTGAGCAGTTCTTC.

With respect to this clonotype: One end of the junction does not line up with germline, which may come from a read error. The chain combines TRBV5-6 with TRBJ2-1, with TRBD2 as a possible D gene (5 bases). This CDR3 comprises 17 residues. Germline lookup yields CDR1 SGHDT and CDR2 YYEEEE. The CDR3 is CASSLVTTPSSYNEELF. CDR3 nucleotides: TGTGCCAGCAGCTTGGTTACGACTCCTAGCTCCTACAATGAGGAGCTCTTC.

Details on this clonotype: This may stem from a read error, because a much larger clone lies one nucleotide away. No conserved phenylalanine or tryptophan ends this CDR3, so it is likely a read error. CDR3 sequence: CASSLASGVYTGELFS. CDR3 coding DNA: TGCGCCAGCAGCCTGGCTAGCGGGGTCTACACCGGGGAGCTGTTTTCT. The chain joins TRBV5-1 to TRBJ2-2; 9 nucleotides match TRBD2. Germline values: CDR1 SGHRS, CDR2 YFSETQ. V gave up 4 bases and J gave up 3 bases; unmatched junction bases: 7. The CDR3 has 16 amino acids.

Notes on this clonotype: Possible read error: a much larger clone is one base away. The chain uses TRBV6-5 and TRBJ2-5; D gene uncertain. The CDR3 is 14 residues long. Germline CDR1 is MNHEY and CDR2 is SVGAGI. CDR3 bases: TGTGTCAGCAAACATGGGCAGGTCGGAGAGACCCAGTACTTC. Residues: CVSKHGQVGETQYF.

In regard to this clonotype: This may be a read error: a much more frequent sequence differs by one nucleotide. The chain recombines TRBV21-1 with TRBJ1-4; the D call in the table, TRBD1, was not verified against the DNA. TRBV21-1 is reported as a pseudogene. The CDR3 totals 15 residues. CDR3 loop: CAISKSPRVDEKLFF. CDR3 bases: TGTGCCATCAGCAAATCTCCCAGGGTTGATGAAAAACTGTTTTTT.

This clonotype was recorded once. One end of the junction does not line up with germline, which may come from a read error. The CDR3 nucleotides read TGTGCCAGTACCGGGACGGTGAACATTGAAGCCTTCTTT. It codes for CASTGTVNIEAFF. This chain connects TRBV6-6 to TRBJ1-1; possibly TRBD1 for D (5 bases). Looked up from germline, CDR1 is MNHNY and CDR2 is SVGAGI (reference sequence). The CDR3 has 13 residues.

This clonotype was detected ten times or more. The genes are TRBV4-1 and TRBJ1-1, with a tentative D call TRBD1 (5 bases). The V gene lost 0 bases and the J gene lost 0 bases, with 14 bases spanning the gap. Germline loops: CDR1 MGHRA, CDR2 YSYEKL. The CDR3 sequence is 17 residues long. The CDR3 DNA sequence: TGCGCCAGCAGCCAAGATGGGTTACGGGGCATGAACACTGAAGCTTTCTTT. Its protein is CASSQDGLRGMNTEAFF.

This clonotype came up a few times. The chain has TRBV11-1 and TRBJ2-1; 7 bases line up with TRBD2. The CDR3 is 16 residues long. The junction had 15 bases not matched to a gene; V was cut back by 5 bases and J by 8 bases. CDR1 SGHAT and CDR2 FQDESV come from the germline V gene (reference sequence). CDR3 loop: CASSLYDASGRDEQFF. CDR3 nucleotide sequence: TGTGCCAGCAGCCTATACGATGCTAGCGGAAGAGATGAGCAGTTCTTC.

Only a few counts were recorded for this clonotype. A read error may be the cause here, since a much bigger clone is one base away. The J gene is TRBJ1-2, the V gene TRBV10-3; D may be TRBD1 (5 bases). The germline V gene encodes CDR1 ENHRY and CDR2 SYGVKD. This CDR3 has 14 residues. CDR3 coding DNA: TGTGTCATCAGTCCAGAAGCAGGGATCTATGGCTACACCTTC. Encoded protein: CVISPEAGIYGYTF.

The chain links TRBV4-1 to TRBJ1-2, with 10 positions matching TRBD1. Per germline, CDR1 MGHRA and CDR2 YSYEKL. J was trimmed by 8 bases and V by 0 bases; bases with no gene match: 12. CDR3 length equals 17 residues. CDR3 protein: CASSQDTGTGVSRGYTF. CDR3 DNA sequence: TGCGCCAGCAGCCAAGATACTGGGACAGGGGTCTCAAGGGGCTACACCTTC.

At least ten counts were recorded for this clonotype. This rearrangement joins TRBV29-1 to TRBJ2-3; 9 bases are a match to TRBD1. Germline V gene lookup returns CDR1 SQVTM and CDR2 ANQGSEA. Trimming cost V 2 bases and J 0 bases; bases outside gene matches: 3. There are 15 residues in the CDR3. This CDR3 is CSVESGQGSTDTQYF. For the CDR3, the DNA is TGCAGCGTTGAAAGTGGACAGGGGAGCACAGATACGCAGTATTTT.

CDR3 in amino acids: CASSYGVGAGVSEQFF. The CDR3 nucleotides read TGTGCCAGCAGCTACGGTGTAGGGGCGGGAGTGAGTGAGCAGTTCTTC. The chain combines TRBV7-2 with TRBJ2-1; 7 bases align to TRBD2. The CDR3 sequence is 16 residues long. Trimming at V came to 4 bases and at J to 9 bases, leaving 15 bases not matched to a gene. Per germline, CDR1 SGHTA and CDR2 FQGNSA.

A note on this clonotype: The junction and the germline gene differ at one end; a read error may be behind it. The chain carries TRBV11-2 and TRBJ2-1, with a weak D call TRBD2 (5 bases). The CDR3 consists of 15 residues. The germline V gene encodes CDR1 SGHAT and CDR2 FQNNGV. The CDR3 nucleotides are TGTGTCAGCAGCTTAGATGGGAGTATCCTCAATGAGCAGTTCTTC. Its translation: CVSSLDGSILNEQFF.

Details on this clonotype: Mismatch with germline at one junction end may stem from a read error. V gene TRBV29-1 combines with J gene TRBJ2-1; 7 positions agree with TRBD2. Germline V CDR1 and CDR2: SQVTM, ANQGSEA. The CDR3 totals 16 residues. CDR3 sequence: CGVAYPTSELYNEQFF. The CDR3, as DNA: TGTGGCGTTGCATACCCCACTAGCGAACTATACAATGAGCAGTTCTTC.

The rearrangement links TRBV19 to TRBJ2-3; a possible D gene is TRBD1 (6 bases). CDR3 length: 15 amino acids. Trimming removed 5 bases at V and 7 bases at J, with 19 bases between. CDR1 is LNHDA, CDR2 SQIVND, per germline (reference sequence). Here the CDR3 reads CASSPLGGTGNTQYF. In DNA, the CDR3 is TGTGCCAGTAGTCCATTAGGGGGAACGGGGAATACGCAGTATTTT.

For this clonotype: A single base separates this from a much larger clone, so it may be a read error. CDR3 sequence reads: CASSRKQGFRNQPQYF. DNA for the CDR3: TGTGCCAGCAGCCGAAAACAGGGTTTTCGCAATCAGCCCCAGTATTTT. The rearrangement links TRBV5-5 to TRBJ1-5, with D possibly matching TRBD1 (6 bases). Gene TRBJ2-3 matches the end of the DNA better, so the J call may be wrong. Germline V lookup: CDR1 SGHKS, CDR2 YYEKEE (reference sequence). The CDR3 contains 16 residues.

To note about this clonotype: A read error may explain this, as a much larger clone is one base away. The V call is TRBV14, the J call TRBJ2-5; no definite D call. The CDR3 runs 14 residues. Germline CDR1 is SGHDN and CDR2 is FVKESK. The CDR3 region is CAGSQVASQETQYF. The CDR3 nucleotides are TGTGCCGGCAGCCAAGTGGCTAGCCAAGAGACCCAGTACTTC.

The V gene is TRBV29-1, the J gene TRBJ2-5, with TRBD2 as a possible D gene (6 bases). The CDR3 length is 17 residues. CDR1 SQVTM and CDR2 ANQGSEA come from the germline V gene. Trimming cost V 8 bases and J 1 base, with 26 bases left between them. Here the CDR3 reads CSTGGSEGGVGQETQYF. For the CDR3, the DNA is TGCAGCACTGGAGGGTCCGAGGGAGGTGTGGGCCAAGAGACCCAGTACTTC.